The 20 T cell receptor beta chains below come from one sample, sequenced in a study of OX40 agonist ivuxolimab in advanced cancers. Generated by immunoSEQ multiplex PCR, the TCRdb table keeps only in-frame clones and is missing some. Seen here are 60,000 to 75,000 clones, roughly 83% observed once, and the top ten hold 6% to 9.5%. Sequenced here: CD4+ or CD8+ T cells sorted from blood, sampled in a trial of the OX40 agonist ivuxolimab. Receptor source: an adult with an advanced solid tumor such as melanoma, head and neck, liver or kidney cancer.

The V and J genes are TRBV5-8 and TRBJ1-1; 7 nucleotides match TRBD1. CDR3 length: 16 residues. Germline CDR1 SGHTS, CDR2 YDEGEE. V dropped 6 bases and J dropped 2; count of bases not matched to a gene: 13. This chain's CDR3 is CASNGGVRGLNTEAFF. The CDR3 nucleotides read TGTGCCAGCAACGGGGGAGTGAGGGGGCTAAACACTGAAGCTTTCTTT.

J is TRBJ2-3 and V is TRBV5-6; 8 bases align to TRBD1. Germline trimming cut 0 bases from V and 1 base from J; bases unmatched to any gene: 1. Germline V gives CDR1 SGHDT, CDR2 YYEEEE. The length of the CDR3 is 15 residues. CDR3 in amino acids: CASSLGTGRTDTQYF. CDR3 nucleotide sequence: TGTGCCAGCAGCTTGGGGACAGGGCGCACAGATACGCAGTATTTT.

The chain carries TRBV5-1 and TRBJ2-1; 13 bases fit TRBD2. CDR1 is SGHRS, CDR2 YFSETQ, per germline. Losses at the gene ends were 1 base for V and 1 base for J; bases not matched to a gene: 2. This CDR3 is built from 17 residues. The CDR3 spells CASSLTSGRESYNEQFF. In nucleotides, the CDR3 is TGCGCCAGCAGCTTGACTAGCGGGAGGGAGTCCTACAATGAGCAGTTCTTC.

The DNA of the CDR3 is TGTGCCAGCAGCCCGGGACTAGCGGGACGGAACACCGGGGAGCTGTTTTTT. Translating it yields CASSPGLAGRNTGELFF. This chain joins TRBV2 and TRBJ2-2, with 13 bases identical to TRBD2. V was clipped by 6 bases and J by 1 base; unmatched bases: 5. The CDR3 covers 17 residues. Germline CDR1 and CDR2: SNHLY and FYNNEI.

For the CDR3, the DNA is TGCGCCAGCAGCTGGGGGACTGCGAACACCGGGGAGCTGTTTTTT. Translation gives CASSWGTANTGELFF. J is TRBJ2-2 and V is TRBV5-1; TRBD2 is a possible D gene (6 bases). CDR1 is SGHRS, CDR2 YFSETQ, per germline. The CDR3 totals 15 residues. V lost 3 bases, J lost 0 bases, and 9 bases lay in between.

This rearrangement joins TRBV7-2 to TRBJ1-4; D not certain. Deletions cut 3 bases from V and 8 bases from J, with 13 bases between. This CDR3 has 14 residues. CDR1 SGHTA and CDR2 FQGNSA come from the germline V gene. The CDR3 here is CASSFETRGEKLFF. CDR3 bases: TGTGCCAGCAGCTTTGAGACGCGAGGGGAAAAACTGTTTTTT.

The chain recombines TRBV5-1 with TRBJ1-1; the D is unclear. CDR3 length: 14 amino acids. Trimming cost V 4 bases and J 3 bases, with 13 bases left between them. From germline, CDR1 is SGHRS and CDR2 YFSETQ. CDR3 nucleotides: TGCGCCAGCAGCCCCGGGTTTAAAGACACTGAAGCTTTCTTT. Translated: CASSPGFKDTEAFF.

The rearrangement links TRBV11-3 to TRBJ2-5; D unclear. Germline CDR1 and CDR2: SGHNT and YENEEA. The CDR3 covers 13 residues. The V end lost 5 bases, the J end lost 2 bases, and 9 bases lay between the germline ends. CDR3 coding DNA: TGTGCCAGCAGCCTGGCCCCGCAAGAGACCCAGTACTTC. The encoded protein is CASSLAPQETQYF.

The chain uses TRBV4-1 and TRBJ2-7; TRBD2 matches 10 bases. CDR1 MGHRA and CDR2 YSYEKL come from the germline V gene. The CDR3 is 15 residues long. With 4 bases clipped from V and 4 bases from J, the junction kept 7 bases outside the gene matches. The chain's CDR3 is CASSLERGGRYEQYF. The CDR3 DNA reads as TGCGCCAGCAGCCTCGAGCGGGGGGGCCGGTACGAGCAGTACTTC.

The chain is built from TRBV5-5 and TRBJ2-5; D possibly matches TRBD1 or TRBD2 (5 bases each). Germline V CDR1 and CDR2: SGHKS, YYEKEE (reference sequence). V lost 4 bases and J lost 4, with 17 bases in between. The length of the CDR3 is 15 residues. CDR3 DNA: TGTGCCAGCAGCCCGATCGGGACCCCCTTAGAGACCCAGTACTTC. Its protein product is CASSPIGTPLETQYF.

The genes are TRBV28 and TRBJ2-7, with 7 bases identical to TRBD1. Germline values: CDR1 MDHEN, CDR2 SYDVKM. Trimming took 7 bases from V and 2 from J; bases not matched to a gene: 5. CDR3 size: 13 residues. DNA for the CDR3: TGTGCCAGCAAAGAGACAGGGACCTACGAGCAGTACTTC. Translated, it gives CASKETGTYEQYF. The complete variable domain, with remaining parts taken from reference TRBV28 and TRBJ2-7, reads DVKVTQSSRYLVKRTGEKVFLECVQDMDHENMFWYRQDPGLGLRLIYFSYDVKMKEKGDIPEGYSVSREKKERFSLILESASTNQTSMYLCASKETGTYEQYFGPGTRLTVT.

In nucleotides, the CDR3 is TGTGCCAGCAGCTTAGACCCAGGGGGCGTGGAGACCCAGTACTTC. It encodes CASSLDPGGVETQYF. The chain carries TRBV7-9 and TRBJ2-5, with 8 nucleotides matching TRBD1. Germline CDR1 reads SEHNR; CDR2 reads FQNEAQ (reference sequence). V dropped 1 base and J dropped 5; count of bases not matched to a gene: 6. This CDR3 comprises 15 residues.

This chain joins TRBV5-1 and TRBJ2-3, with TRBD2 identical over 7 bases. The germline V gene encodes CDR1 SGHRS and CDR2 YFSETQ. Unmatched junction bases numbered 7, after V lost 3 bases and J lost 3 bases. The CDR3 is 15 residues long. The CDR3 DNA is TGCGCCAGCAGCTCACAGCGGGGAGGGACAGATACGCAGTATTTT. Protein sequence: CASSSQRGGTDTQYF.

The V call is TRBV6-1, the J call TRBJ2-7, with no clear D. This CDR3 spans 16 amino acids. The germline V gene encodes CDR1 MNHNS and CDR2 SASEGT. Trimming took 5 bases from V and 0 from J, leaving 17 bases between them. CDR3 DNA: TGTGCCAGCAGTCAAGGGTACCGAGGAAACTCCTACGAGCAGTACTTC. Its protein is CASSQGYRGNSYEQYF.

The chain has TRBV7-2 and TRBJ1-5; the match to TRBD1 covers 10 bases. This CDR3 contains 16 residues. With V trimmed by 2 bases and J by 3 bases, 4 bases remained unmatched. Germline V gene lookup returns CDR1 SGHTA and CDR2 FQGNSA. The DNA for the CDR3 is TGTGCCAGCAGCTTAAGGACAGGGGGTGTCAATCAGCCCCAGCATTTT. Translating gives CASSLRTGGVNQPQHF.

This rearrangement joins TRBV6-1 to TRBJ2-7; 7 positions match TRBD2. With 2 bases clipped from V and 3 bases from J, the junction kept 7 bases outside the gene matches. This CDR3 contains 15 residues. Germline V gene data show CDR1 as MNHNS and CDR2 as SASEGT. The CDR3, as DNA: TGTGCCAGCAGTGAAAGGGGCCAGCGGGGCTACGAGCAGTACTTC. The encoded protein is CASSERGQRGYEQYF.

This clone was seen a single time. This chain links TRBV7-8 with TRBJ1-5; a weak D match, TRBD1 (5 bases). V gave up 5 bases and J gave up 9 bases, with 17 bases separating them. Per germline, CDR1 SGHVS and CDR2 FQNEAQ. The CDR3 contains 14 residues. DNA for the CDR3: TGTGCCAGCAGCGTTTCGACAGCCTTGTGGCCCCAGCATTTT. Its protein is CASSVSTALWPQHF.

The chain employs TRBV10-3 and TRBJ2-2; TRBD2 is a possible D gene (6 bases). Germline V CDR1 and CDR2: ENHRY, SYGVKD. V lost 10 bases and J lost 5, with 17 bases in between. CDR3 length equals 14 residues. DNA for the CDR3: TGTGCCACCGAATCGGGGGACGGGACCGGGGAGCTGTTTTTT. As protein: CATESGDGTGELFF.

The chain links TRBV6-6 to TRBJ1-3, with D perhaps matching TRBD1 (5 bases). Germline V gene data show CDR1 as MNHNY and CDR2 as SVGAGI (reference sequence). CDR3 size: 16 residues. V lost 2 bases and J lost 4, with 15 bases in between. The CDR3 is CASSYGSGSAGNTIYF. The DNA for the CDR3 is TGTGCCAGCAGTTACGGTTCAGGGTCAGCCGGAAACACCATATATTTT.

The DNA for the CDR3 is TGTGCCTGGACCGACGGATTTCTCCAAGAGACCCAGTACTTC. Translating gives CAWTDGFLQETQYF. The V gene is TRBV30, the J gene TRBJ2-5; D gene unclear. Per the germline V gene, CDR1 is GTSNPN and CDR2 is SVGIG (reference sequence). The CDR3 length is 14 residues. Trimming removed 4 bases at V and 1 base at J, with 13 bases between. Supplemented by reference TRBV30 and TRBJ2-5, the full variable domain reads SQTIHQWPATLVQPVGSPLSLECTVEGTSNPNLYWYRQAAGRGLQLLFYSVGIGQISSEVPQNLSASRPQDRQFILSSKKLLLSDSGFYLCAWTDGFLQETQYFGPGTRLLVL.